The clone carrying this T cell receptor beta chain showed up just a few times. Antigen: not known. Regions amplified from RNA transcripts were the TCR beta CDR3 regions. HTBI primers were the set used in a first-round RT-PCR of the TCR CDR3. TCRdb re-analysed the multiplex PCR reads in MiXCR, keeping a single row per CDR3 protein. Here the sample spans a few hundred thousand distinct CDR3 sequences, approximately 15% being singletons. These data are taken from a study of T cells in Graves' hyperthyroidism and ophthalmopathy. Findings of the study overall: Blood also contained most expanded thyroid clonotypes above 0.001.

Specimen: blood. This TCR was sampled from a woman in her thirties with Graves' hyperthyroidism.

For the CDR3, the DNA is TGTGCCCGAAGACTAGCGGGAGGGAATGAGCAGTTCTTC. Encoded protein: CARRLAGGNEQFF. The chain recombines TRBV30 with TRBJ2-1, with TRBD2 matching over 14 bases. In germline, CDR1 is GTSNPN, CDR2 SVGIG (reference sequence). CDR3 length equals 13 residues. The V segment lost 8 bases and the J segment 7 bases; nucleotides outside the gene matches: 4.